This paragraph covers one T cell receptor (beta chain) sequence. The antigen remains undetermined. Clones were read by immunoSEQ multiplex PCR, and TCRdb kept only the in-frame ones, dropping some. Of approximately 57,000 clones detected, approximately 90% appear once; the ten largest clones hold roughly 3.6%. These data come from a study of identifying expanded T cells in peripheral blood. Findings of the study overall: Approximately two-week clone count variance significantly increased as total template count grew. About 1.2 clones differed between technical replicates, versus approximately 17 and 20 over time.

The clonotype was recovered from a person aged 18 to 70 in good health. The specimen was blood.

The CDR3 region is CSVLKRGGLMNTEAFF. The CDR3 nucleotides are TGCAGCGTATTGAAGCGGGGAGGCCTCATGAACACTGAAGCTTTCTTT. The chain links TRBV29-1 to TRBJ1-1; the D is unclear. This CDR3 has 16 residues. V dropped 6 bases and J dropped 0 bases, with 20 bases sitting between them. The germline V gene has CDR1 SQVTM and CDR2 ANQGSEA.